The rows below give T cell receptor beta chains drawn from one sample of a study of blood T cell repertoires in COVID-19. Measured with immunoSEQ multiplex PCR; TCRdb has only the in-frame clones, and not every one. Among roughly 250,000 clones listed, roughly 80% were seen once. The sequencing input was peripheral blood. The receptor source for this set is a woman aged 80 or over with active or convalescent COVID-19. Both conserved end residues are trimmed from each CDR3.

J gene: TRBJ2-5; V gene: TRBV6-6; CDR3 protein: ASSYRGQGWETQY
J gene: TRBJ1-5; V gene: TRBV6-2/TRBV6-3; CDR3 protein: ASSYSGGARDQPQH
J gene: TRBJ1-1; V gene: TRBV6-1; CDR3 protein: ASSEDRMNTEAF
J gene: TRBJ2-7; V gene: TRBV25-1; CDR3 protein: ASEEVYSYEQY
J gene: TRBJ1-1; V gene: TRBV29-1; CDR3 protein: SATDRGLAF
J gene: TRBJ1-3; V gene: TRBV24-1; CDR3 protein: ATSDGGGSGNTIY
J gene: TRBJ1-2; V gene: TRBV29-1; CDR3 protein: SAQGANTGVGGYT
J gene: TRBJ1-2; V gene: TRBV19; CDR3 protein: ASSPPANYGYT
J gene: TRBJ1-5; V gene: TRBV7-2; CDR3 protein: ASSLVATQPQH
J gene: TRBJ2-7; V gene: TRBV5-4; CDR3 protein: ASSFDGTAFYEQY
J gene: TRBJ2-3; V gene: TRBV7-8; CDR3 protein: ASSLGLAGTGTQY
J gene: TRBJ2-5; V gene: TRBV24-1; CDR3 protein: ATSDSASGGETQY
J gene: TRBJ2-1; V gene: TRBV7-8; CDR3 protein: ASSLAAGGAYNEQF
J gene: TRBJ1-1; V gene: TRBV2; CDR3 protein: ASTPGQRVEAF
J gene: TRBJ2-1; V gene: TRBV28; CDR3 protein: ASSQMGLAGGPLGLKQF
J gene: TRBJ2-5; V gene: TRBV29-1; CDR3 protein: SVGTAAFQETQY
J gene: TRBJ1-4; V gene: TRBV5-4; CDR3 protein: ASSTRQSTNEKLF
J gene: TRBJ1-2; V gene: TRBV2; CDR3 protein: ASSGQGRRGYT
J gene: TRBJ1-1; V gene: TRBV6-4; CDR3 protein: ASSLEGSQGSEAF
J gene: TRBJ1-1; V gene: TRBV5-1; CDR3 protein: ASSLILETEAF
J gene: TRBJ2-7; V gene: TRBV7-2; CDR3 protein: ASSLAWRGVDEQY
J gene: TRBJ2-1; V gene: TRBV2; CDR3 protein: ASTRDRRNEQF